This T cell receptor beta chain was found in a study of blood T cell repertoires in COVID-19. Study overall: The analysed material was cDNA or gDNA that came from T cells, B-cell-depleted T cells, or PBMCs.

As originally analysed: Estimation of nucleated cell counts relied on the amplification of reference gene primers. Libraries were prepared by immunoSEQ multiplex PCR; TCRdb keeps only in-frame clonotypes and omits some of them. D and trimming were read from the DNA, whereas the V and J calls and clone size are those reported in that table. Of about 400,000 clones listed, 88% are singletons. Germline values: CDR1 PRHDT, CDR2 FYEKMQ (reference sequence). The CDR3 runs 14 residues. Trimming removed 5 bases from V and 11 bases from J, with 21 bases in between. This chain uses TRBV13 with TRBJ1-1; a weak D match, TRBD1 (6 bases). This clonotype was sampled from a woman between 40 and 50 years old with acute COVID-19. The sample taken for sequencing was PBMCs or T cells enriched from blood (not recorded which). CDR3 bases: TGTGCCAGCAGCGCCTATTCGCTCGGACAGTTCGCTTTCTTT. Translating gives CASSAYSLGQFAFF.